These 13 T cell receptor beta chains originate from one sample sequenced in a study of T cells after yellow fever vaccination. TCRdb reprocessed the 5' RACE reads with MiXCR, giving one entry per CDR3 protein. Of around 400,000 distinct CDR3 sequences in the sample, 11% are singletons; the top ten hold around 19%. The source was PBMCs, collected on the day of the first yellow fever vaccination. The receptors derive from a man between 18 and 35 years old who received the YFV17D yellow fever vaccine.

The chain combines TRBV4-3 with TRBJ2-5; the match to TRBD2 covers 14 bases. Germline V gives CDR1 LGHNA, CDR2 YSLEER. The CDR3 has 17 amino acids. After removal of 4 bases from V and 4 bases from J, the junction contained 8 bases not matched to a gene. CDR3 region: CASSLRLAGGLIETQYF. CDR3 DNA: TGCGCCAGCAGCCTCCGACTAGCGGGGGGGCTAATAGAGACCCAGTACTTC.

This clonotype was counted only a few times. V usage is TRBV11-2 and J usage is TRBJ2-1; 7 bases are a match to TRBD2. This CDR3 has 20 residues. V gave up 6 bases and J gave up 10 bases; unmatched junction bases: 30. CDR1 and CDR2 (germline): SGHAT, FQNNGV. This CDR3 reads CASSPGYLRTVLAKHSEQFF. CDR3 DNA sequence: TGTGCCAGCAGTCCTGGCTATCTTCGGACGGTACTAGCGAAACATTCGGAGCAGTTCTTC.

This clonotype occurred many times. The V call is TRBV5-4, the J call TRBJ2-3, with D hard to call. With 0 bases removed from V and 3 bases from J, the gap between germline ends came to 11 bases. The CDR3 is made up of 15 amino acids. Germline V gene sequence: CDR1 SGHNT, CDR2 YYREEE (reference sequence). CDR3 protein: CASSLGPSKTDTQYF. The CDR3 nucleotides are TGTGCCAGCAGCTTGGGGCCTTCCAAGACAGATACGCAGTATTTT.

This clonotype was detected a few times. CDR3 coding DNA: TGTGCCAGCAGTTTAGGGTCAGTCGGTGGCTACACCTTC. Protein product: CASSLGSVGGYTF. The chain uses TRBV27 and TRBJ1-2; the D is unclear. The germline gives CDR1 MNHEY, CDR2 SMNVEV (reference sequence). The CDR3 consists of 13 residues. V lost 2 bases and J 7 bases, leaving 11 bases between the germline ends.

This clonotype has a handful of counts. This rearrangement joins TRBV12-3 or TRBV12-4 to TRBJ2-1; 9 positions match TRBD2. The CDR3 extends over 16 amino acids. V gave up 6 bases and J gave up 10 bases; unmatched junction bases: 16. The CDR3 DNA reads TGTGCCAGCAGAAACTGGGGGGCGGGGGGGCCCGCGGAGCAGTTCTTC. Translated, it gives CASRNWGAGGPAEQFF.

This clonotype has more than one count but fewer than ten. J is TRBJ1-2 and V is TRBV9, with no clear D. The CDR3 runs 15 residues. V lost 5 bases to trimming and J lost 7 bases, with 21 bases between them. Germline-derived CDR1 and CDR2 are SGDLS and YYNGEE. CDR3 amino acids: CASRAQGSNLGGYTF. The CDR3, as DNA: TGTGCCAGCAGAGCCCAAGGAAGTAACTTAGGTGGCTACACCTTC.

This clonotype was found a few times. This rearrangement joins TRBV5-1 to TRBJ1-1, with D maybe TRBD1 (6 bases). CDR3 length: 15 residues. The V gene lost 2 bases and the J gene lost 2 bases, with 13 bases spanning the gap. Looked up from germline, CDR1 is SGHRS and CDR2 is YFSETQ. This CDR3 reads CASSFGQRANTEAFF. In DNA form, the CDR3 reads TGCGCCAGCAGCTTCGGACAGAGGGCAAACACTGAAGCTTTCTTT.

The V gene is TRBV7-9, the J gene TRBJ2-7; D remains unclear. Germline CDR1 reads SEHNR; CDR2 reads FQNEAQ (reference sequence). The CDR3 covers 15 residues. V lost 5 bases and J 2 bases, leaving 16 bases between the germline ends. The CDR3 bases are TGTGCCAGCAGCCCTAGGGTGGTTGGGGCCTACGAGCAGTACTTC. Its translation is CASSPRVVGAYEQYF.

Here the CDR3 reads CASSSPRTGGPSSEQYF. CDR3 nucleotides: TGTGCCAGCAGCTCCCCCCGGACAGGGGGCCCTTCTAGCGAGCAGTACTTC. The V and J genes are TRBV7-2 and TRBJ2-7, with 11 bases fitting TRBD1. The CDR3 spans 17 residues. Germline-derived CDR1 and CDR2 are SGHTA and FQGNSA. V dropped 4 bases and J dropped 6; count of bases not matched to a gene: 14.

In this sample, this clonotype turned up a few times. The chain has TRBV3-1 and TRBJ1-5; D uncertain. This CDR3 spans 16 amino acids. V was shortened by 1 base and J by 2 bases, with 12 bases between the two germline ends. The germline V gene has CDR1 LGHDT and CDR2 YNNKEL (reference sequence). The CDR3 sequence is CASSQGLFDGNQPQHF. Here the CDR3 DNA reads TGTGCCAGCAGCCAAGGATTATTTGACGGCAATCAGCCCCAGCATTTT.

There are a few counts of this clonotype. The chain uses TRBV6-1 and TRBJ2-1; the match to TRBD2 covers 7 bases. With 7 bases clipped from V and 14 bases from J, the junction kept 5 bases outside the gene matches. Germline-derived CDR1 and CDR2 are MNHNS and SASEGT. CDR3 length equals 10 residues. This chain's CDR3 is CASTGGLEFF. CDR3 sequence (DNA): TGTGCCAGCACCGGGGGGTTGGAGTTCTTC.

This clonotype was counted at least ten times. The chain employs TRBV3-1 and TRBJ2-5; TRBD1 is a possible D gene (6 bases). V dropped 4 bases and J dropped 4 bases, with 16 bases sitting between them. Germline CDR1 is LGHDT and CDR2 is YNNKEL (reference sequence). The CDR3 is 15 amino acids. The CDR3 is CASSRNTGLPETQYF. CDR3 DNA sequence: TGTGCCAGCAGCCGGAACACAGGGCTCCCAGAGACCCAGTACTTC.

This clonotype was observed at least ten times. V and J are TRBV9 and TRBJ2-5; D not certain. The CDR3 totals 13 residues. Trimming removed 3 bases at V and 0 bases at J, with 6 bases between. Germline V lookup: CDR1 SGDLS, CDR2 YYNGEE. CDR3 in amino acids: CASSGRYQETQYF. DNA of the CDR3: TGTGCCAGCAGCGGAAGGTACCAAGAGACCCAGTACTTC.